A single sample is the source of the 24 T cell receptor beta chains below, sequenced in a study of CD8 T cells in ankylosing spondylitis. Each CDR3 protein is one row after TCRdb ran MiXCR on the 5' RACE reads. The repertoire consists of some 240,000 distinct CDR3 sequences, with approximately 9% occurring once and the leading ten covering approximately 7%. The specimen sequenced was blood, either unsorted or a sorted T cell fraction (not recorded which). These receptors came from a male donor with ankylosing spondylitis or in good health (not recorded which).

The table lists this clonotype with many counts. The V and J genes are TRBV7-9 and TRBJ2-1, with TRBD2 matching 9 bases. Germline CDR1 is SEHNR and CDR2 is FQNEAQ (reference sequence). The CDR3 consists of 15 residues. V lost 6 bases and J lost 3; bases outside the gene matches: 6. CDR3 region: CASSRLAENYNEQFF. The CDR3 DNA follows: TGTGCCAGCAGTCGACTAGCGGAGAACTACAATGAGCAGTTCTTC. The full variable domain, rest sourced from reference TRBV7-9 and TRBJ2-1, is DTGVSQNPRHKITKRGQNVTFRCDPISEHNRLYWYRQTLGQGPEFLTYFQNEAQLEKSRLLSDRFSAERPKGSFSTLEIQRTEQGDSAMYLCASSRLAENYNEQFFGPGTRLTVL.

This clonotype was seen many times. The chain combines TRBV20-1 with TRBJ2-7; D remains unclear. Germline V CDR1 and CDR2: DFQATT, SNEGSKA (reference sequence). V was clipped by 2 bases and J by 0 bases, with 5 bases between them. The CDR3 has 12 amino acids. The CDR3 DNA sequence: TGCAGTGCTAGACGGAGCTCCTACGAGCAGTACTTC. Its protein is CSARRSSYEQYF.

This clonotype was found many times. The V call is TRBV11-2, the J call TRBJ2-5; no definite D call. The V gene's germline CDR1 is SGHAT and CDR2 FQNNGV. CDR3 length: 17 amino acids. Between the trimmed V and J ends, which lost 2 bases and 2 bases, there was a span of 18 bases. CDR3 amino acids: CASSLRAMGWRQETQYF. For the CDR3, the DNA is TGTGCCAGCAGCTTAAGGGCCATGGGGTGGCGTCAAGAGACCCAGTACTTC.

This clonotype showed up many times. This chain uses TRBV5-1 with TRBJ2-7, with D possibly TRBD2 on 6 matching bases. The CDR3 covers 14 residues. The germline V and J ends were trimmed by 4 bases and 3 bases, with 14 bases remaining between them. In germline, CDR1 is SGHRS, CDR2 YFSETQ. The CDR3 DNA reads TGCGCCAGCAGCGACCCGGGACTTGACTACGAGCAGTACTTC. Protein: CASSDPGLDYEQYF.

The chain recombines TRBV20-1 with TRBJ2-2; D is undetermined. The CDR3 has 13 residues. From germline, CDR1 is DFQATT and CDR2 SNEGSKA (reference sequence). The V gene lost 3 bases and the J gene lost 8 bases, with 13 bases spanning the gap. CDR3: CSARETARGELFF. The CDR3 nucleotides are TGCAGTGCTAGGGAGACCGCGAGGGGGGAGCTGTTTTTT.

This clonotype was seen at least ten times. The chain couples TRBV7-9 to TRBJ2-7, with D tentatively TRBD1 (5 bases). V gave up 1 base and J gave up 5 bases, with 9 bases separating them. Germline CDR1 is SEHNR and CDR2 is FQNEAQ (reference sequence). The CDR3 extends over 13 amino acids. The CDR3 DNA sequence: TGTGCCAGCAGCTTAGGGGGCAAAAACGAGCAGTACTTC. Amino acids: CASSLGGKNEQYF.

The table lists this clonotype with many counts. The chain employs TRBV5-1 and TRBJ2-2, with 13 bases matching TRBD2. The CDR3 runs 19 residues. CDR1 is SGHRS, CDR2 YFSETQ, per germline. After removal of 2 bases from V and 3 bases from J, the junction contained 10 bases not matched to a gene. DNA of the CDR3: TGCGCCAGCAGCTTCCTGGGACTAGCGGGACCCCCCGACACCGGGGAGCTGTTTTTT. This encodes CASSFLGLAGPPDTGELFF.

Ten or more counts support this clonotype. CDR3 in DNA: TGTGCCAGTCAACAGGGGATCGCCACTGAAGCTTTCTTT. This codes for CASQQGIATEAFF. The rearrangement joins TRBV19 to TRBJ1-1; 7 nucleotides line up with TRBD1. The V gene end was trimmed by 8 bases and the J gene end by 4 bases; junction bases not matched to a gene: 7. Germline lookup yields CDR1 LNHDA and CDR2 SQIVND (reference sequence). The CDR3 length is 13 residues.

This clonotype was recorded many times. V usage is TRBV4-3 and J usage is TRBJ1-4; D unresolved. The CDR3 is 15 residues long. V lost 0 bases and J 8 bases, leaving 13 bases between the germline ends. The germline gives CDR1 LGHNA, CDR2 YSLEER. The DNA of the CDR3 is TGCGCCAGCAGCCAAGAAGACCTTACCCAGGAAAAACTGTTTTTT. Its translation is CASSQEDLTQEKLFF.

As for this clonotype: Relative to the germline gene, one junction end is altered; a read error may explain this. The V and J genes are TRBV30 and TRBJ1-3; D unclear. Germline V gene lookup returns CDR1 GTSNPN and CDR2 SVGIG (reference sequence). The CDR3 spans 10 residues. The CDR3 bases are TGTGCCTGGACTGGAAACGCCATATATTTT. Translating it yields CAWTGNAIYF.

The CDR3 is CASSSETEPDQETQYF. DNA for the CDR3: TGTGCCAGCAGTTCGGAGACAGAACCGGACCAAGAGACCCAGTACTTC. The rearrangement joins TRBV6-5 to TRBJ2-5; D possibly corresponds to TRBD1 (5 bases). Germline V gene data show CDR1 as MNHEY and CDR2 as SVGAGI. The CDR3 spans 16 residues. Trimming cost V 4 bases and J 0 bases, with 15 bases left between them.

This clonotype was detected ten times or more. This rearrangement joins TRBV20-1 to TRBJ2-1; a possible D gene is TRBD2 (5 bases). Trimming removed 5 bases from V and 0 bases from J, with 11 bases in between. From germline, CDR1 is DFQATT and CDR2 SNEGSKA (reference sequence). The CDR3 is 14 amino acids. CDR3 amino acids: CSAGGRSSYNEQFF. The CDR3 DNA reads TGCAGTGCTGGCGGGCGGAGCTCCTACAATGAGCAGTTCTTC.

This clonotype was detected many times. The chain links TRBV5-1 to TRBJ2-5; D ambiguous. Germline V CDR1 and CDR2: SGHRS, YFSETQ. V lost 0 bases and J lost 3, with 9 bases in between. The CDR3 covers 14 residues. CDR3 amino acids: CASSLVAEEETQYF. CDR3 coding DNA: TGCGCCAGCAGCTTGGTAGCTGAAGAAGAGACCCAGTACTTC.

With respect to this clonotype: A read error is possible here, since a much larger clone lies one base away. CDR3 in amino acids: CASSTGTEGTLF. For the CDR3, the DNA is TGTGCCAGCAGCACTGGGACAGAGGGAACTCTCTTT. This sequence joins TRBV7-2 and TRBJ1-1, with 7 bases fitting TRBD1. This CDR3 is 12 amino acids long. CDR1 is SGHTA and CDR2 is FQGNSA in the germline V gene. Based on the CDR3 plus reference TRBV7-2 and TRBJ1-1, the full variable domain is GAGVSQSPSNKVTEKGKDVELRCDPISGHTALYWYRQSLGQGLEFLIYFQGNSAPDKSGLPSDRFSAERTGGSVSTLTIQRTQQEDSAVYLCASSTGTEGTLFGQGTRLTVV.

This clonotype occurred many times. This chain links TRBV28 with TRBJ1-2; 7 bases fit TRBD1. J gave up 4 bases and V 6 bases, and 8 bases lay outside the gene matches. Germline CDR1 reads MDHEN; CDR2 reads SYDVKM. This CDR3 has 14 residues. CDR3 DNA sequence: TGTGCCAGCAGCAACGACAGGGACACCTATGGCTACACCTTC. Translating gives CASSNDRDTYGYTF.

The V gene is TRBV27, the J gene TRBJ1-1; D remains unclear. This CDR3 spans 14 amino acids. CDR1 and CDR2 (germline): MNHEY, SMNVEV (reference sequence). Between the trimmed V and J ends, which lost 6 bases and 4 bases, there was a span of 15 bases. Written as DNA, the CDR3 is TGTGCCAGCAGATCCAGCCCCGCGGGCACTGAAGCTTTCTTT. Its translation: CASRSSPAGTEAFF.

This clonotype was seen ten or more times. This rearrangement joins TRBV12-3 or TRBV12-4 to TRBJ2-1; TRBD2 agrees at 14 bases. Trimming removed 5 bases from V and 9 bases from J; junction bases left unmatched: 6. This CDR3 spans 15 amino acids. The CDR3 region is CASSLGLAGVGEQFF. CDR3 DNA sequence: TGTGCCAGCAGTCTGGGACTAGCGGGAGTCGGTGAGCAGTTCTTC.

This clonotype occurred many times. This chain connects TRBV3-1 to TRBJ1-2; D remains ambiguous. Between the trimmed V and J ends, which lost 4 bases and 8 bases, there was a span of 17 bases. The V gene's germline CDR1 is LGHDT and CDR2 YNNKEL (reference sequence). The CDR3 has 14 residues. In DNA form, the CDR3 reads TGTGCCAGCAGCCTACAAGGGTCTCTCGGGGGCTACACCTTC. It encodes CASSLQGSLGGYTF.

This clonotype was seen ten or more times. The chain uses TRBV5-1 and TRBJ1-1; no clear D. CDR1 is SGHRS, CDR2 YFSETQ, per germline. V was cut by 4 bases and J by 1 base, with 8 bases left in between. CDR3 length: 13 amino acids. The CDR3 loop reads CASSPNTNTEAFF. Here the CDR3 DNA reads TGCGCCAGCAGCCCGAACACGAACACTGAAGCTTTCTTT.

This clonotype was seen many times. The chain has TRBV6-5 and TRBJ2-1; possible D gene TRBD1, 6 bases. The V end lost 0 bases, the J end lost 9 bases, and 12 bases lay between the germline ends. This CDR3 contains 14 residues. Per the germline V gene, CDR1 is MNHEY and CDR2 is SVGAGI. CDR3 amino acids: CASSYSNREFEQFF. The CDR3 bases are TGTGCCAGCAGTTACTCGAACAGGGAATTTGAGCAGTTCTTC.

This clonotype has ten or more counts. The genes are TRBV20-1 and TRBJ1-1; D is uncertain. V dropped 6 bases and J dropped 2 bases, with 13 bases sitting between them. The CDR3 contains 13 residues. Germline V gives CDR1 DFQATT, CDR2 SNEGSKA (reference sequence). The DNA of the CDR3 is TGCAGTGCCGGGCCGCCCGGAAACACTGAAGCTTTCTTT. It codes for CSAGPPGNTEAFF.

This clonotype was counted ten times or more. This chain connects TRBV28 to TRBJ2-7, with TRBD1 matching 11 bases. CDR1 is MDHEN, CDR2 SYDVKM, per germline. CDR3 length: 15 amino acids. V lost 5 bases, J lost 3 bases, and 6 bases stayed unmatched. The CDR3 DNA sequence: TGTGCCAGCAGTCCGGGGACAGGGGGGATCTACGAGCAGTACTTC. Its protein is CASSPGTGGIYEQYF.

This rearrangement joins TRBV7-9 to TRBJ2-7, with D possibly TRBD1 on 5 matching bases. CDR1 is SEHNR, CDR2 FQNEAQ, per germline (reference sequence). This CDR3 is built from 14 residues. V lost 5 bases and J lost 2, with 13 bases in between. The CDR3 sequence is CASSPTDGPYEQYF. Here the CDR3 DNA reads TGTGCCAGCAGCCCGACAGACGGACCCTACGAGCAGTACTTC.

This clonotype has at least ten counts. J is TRBJ1-6 and V is TRBV6-1; D gene ambiguous. The CDR3 has 15 amino acids. Deletions cut 2 bases from V and 9 bases from J, with 14 bases between. The germline V gene has CDR1 MNHNS and CDR2 SASEGT. The DNA for the CDR3 is TGTGCCAGCAGTGAAACCAGCCCGGGGATTTCACCCCTCCACTTT. It encodes CASSETSPGISPLHF.